The clone carrying this T cell receptor beta chain occurred a few times. The antigen remains undetermined. TCRdb itself ran the reads through MiXCR, one entry per CDR3 protein. This sample has 250,000 to 300,000 distinct CDR3 sequences, with less than 25% found just once. This entry belongs to a study of T cell repertoires in cytomegalovirus infection. Overall study: Researchers turned to recently identified HLA-C-restricted CMV epitopes as well as well-studied HLA-B-restricted ones.

General study findings and limits: Using cumulative public TCR beta family frequency, the authors identified those who carried CMV together with the relevant HLA. The ex vivo response showed dominance by HLA-C-restricted CMV-specific TCR beta clonotypes.

The source material was cultured PBMCs, sampled from culture after CMV antigen stimulation. The source is a human donor in good health (CMV status not recorded). Some clones in this sample may be carry-over from other donors' samples.

Here the CDR3 DNA reads TGTGCCAGCAGGGCCTCTTTGATCCAAGAGACCCAGTACTTC. Protein product: CASRASLIQETQYF. This sequence joins TRBV12-3 or TRBV12-4 and TRBJ2-5; D is ambiguous. The germline V and J ends were trimmed by 6 bases and 1 base, with 12 bases remaining between them. This CDR3 is 14 amino acids long.